This T cell receptor beta chain is drawn from a study of cytomegalovirus exposure and HLA in healthy donors. Study results and caveats: In a later analysis, specific HLA alleles were associated with 15,000 or so TCR beta sequences at a 0.05 false discovery rate. According to the study, 160 or so TCR beta chains were cytomegalovirus-associated. Reportedly, HLA-A and HLA-B alleles of most subjects were accurately predicted from TCR beta.

The PCR made use of 60 Vbeta and 13 Jbeta primers. Libraries were prepared by immunoSEQ multiplex PCR; TCRdb keeps only in-frame clonotypes and omits some of them. Among 150,000 or so clones listed, almost 80% were seen once. CDR1 SGHNT and CDR2 YYREEE come from the germline V gene (reference sequence). The CDR3 has 13 residues. V lost 0 bases and J lost 0, with 3 bases in between. On this clone: What it binds is unknown.

This chain links TRBV5-4 with TRBJ1-2; D remains unclear. The sequence came from a man aged 45 to 65 in good health and CMV-seropositive. Specimen: PBMCs. This CDR3 reads CASSLDSNYGYTF. The CDR3 DNA reads TGTGCCAGCAGCTTGGACTCTAACTATGGCTACACCTTC.